This T cell receptor beta chain originates from a study of blood T cell repertoires in COVID-19. About the study: Whether acute or convalescent, the COVID-19 samples came from the United States, Italy and Spain. The analysed material was cDNA or gDNA that came from T cells, B-cell-depleted T cells, or PBMCs.

In the source study's methods: Scientists estimated how many nucleated cells there were by amplifying reference gene primers. Some clones are missing from TCRdb's copy, which holds only in-frame ones; the method was immunoSEQ multiplex PCR. Clonal size and the V and J genes are those of that table, whereas D and trimming came from the DNA. The sample has some 270,000 clones, around 89% seen once; the top ten hold 2.1%. The CDR3 is 14 residues long. The V and J ends lost 5 bases and 3 bases, in that order; junction bases with no gene match: 4. CDR1 is SGHNT, CDR2 YENEEA, per germline. The Seattle patients joined while their infection was active and were tracked longitudinally afterward.

The sequenced sample was peripheral blood. The sequence derives from a woman in her sixties or seventies with COVID-19, enrolled during active disease. V and J are TRBV11-3 and TRBJ1-3; 7 bases map to TRBD1. CDR3 nucleotide sequence: TGTGCCAGCAGCCCCGGGACAGTTGGAAACACCATATATTTT. Its protein product is CASSPGTVGNTIYF.